These 2 T cell receptor beta chains came from one sample sequenced in a study of regulatory T cells in long-lasting Graves disease. iRepertoire HTBI primers and Arm-PCR of CDR3 regions built TCR beta libraries. TCRdb independently ran MiXCR on the multiplex PCR reads; one entry per CDR3 protein. The table has roughly 500,000 distinct CDR3 sequences, 12% to 15% seen once. Documented time point: newly diagnosed GD, antithyroid drugs for less than 3 months. The TCR library was prepared using RNA isolated from PBMCs. In addition, the sample was reused for a study of T cells in Graves' hyperthyroidism and ophthalmopathy.

The specimen comprised peripheral blood mononuclear cells (PBMCs), sampled at new diagnosis, from a patient treated with antithyroid drugs. The receptors originated from a woman aged 50 to 60 with Graves disease.

This clonotype has ten or more counts. The J gene is TRBJ2-7, the V gene TRBV27; TRBD1 matches at 11 bases. Germline V gives CDR1 MNHEY, CDR2 SMNVEV (reference sequence). The CDR3 consists of 15 residues. Losses at the gene ends were 3 bases for V and 5 bases for J; bases not matched to a gene: 6. The CDR3 nucleotides read TGTGCCAGCAGTTTGCAAGGGACAGGGGGAAACGAGCAGTACTTC. It is translated as CASSLQGTGGNEQYF.

This clonotype was counted only a few times. A much larger clonotype is one base distant, so this may be a read error. The CDR3 sequence is CASGRRDRGDGYTF. CDR3 nucleotide sequence: TGTGCCAGCGGTCGCCGGGACAGGGGTGACGGCTACACCTTC. V usage is TRBV2 and J usage is TRBJ1-2; 10 bases line up with TRBD1. The germline gives CDR1 SNHLY, CDR2 FYNNEI. CDR3 length: 14 amino acids. V lost 8 bases and J lost 8; bases outside the gene matches: 11.